This is a list of T cell receptor beta chains from one sample in a study of cytomegalovirus exposure and HLA in healthy donors. Sequencing was performed with immunoSEQ multiplex PCR; in TCRdb, only in-frame clones are kept and a portion is missing. Seen here are about 200,000 clones, 75% to 90% observed once, and the top ten hold approximately 0.31%. Material: PBMCs. The receptor source for this set is a woman aged 25 to 39 in good health and CMV-seronegative. The CDR3 runs from the conserved cysteine through the conserved F or W. Each record gives: CDR3 protein, CDR3 DNA, J gene, D gene, clone size, CDR3 length, V gene. D genes are given only for firm matches. Where a row states a size, it is once, few, many or the class of an expanded clone; other rows omit it.

CDR3aa: CASRFHTNEKLFF
CDR3nt: TGTGCCAGCAGGTTTCACACCAATGAAAAACTGTTTTTT
j_gene: TRBJ1-4
d_gene: .
abundance: .
len: 13
v_gene: TRBV6-1

CDR3aa: CASGRERAGGYTF
CDR3nt: TGTGCCAGCGGGCGCGAGAGGGCGGGGGGCTACACCTTC
j_gene: TRBJ1-2
d_gene: .
abundance: .
len: 13
v_gene: TRBV28

CDR3aa: CASSEGTGRGNTIYF
CDR3nt: TGTGCCAGCAGTGAAGGGACAGGGAGAGGAAACACCATATATTTT
j_gene: TRBJ1-3
d_gene: TRBD1
abundance: .
len: 15
v_gene: TRBV6-1

CDR3aa: CSVPVPGTSYEQYF
CDR3nt: TGCAGCGTCCCGGTACCGGGTACGTCCTACGAGCAGTACTTC
j_gene: TRBJ2-7
d_gene: .
abundance: once
len: 14
v_gene: TRBV29-1

CDR3aa: CASSLELAGRTDTQYF
CDR3nt: TGCGCCAGCAGCTTAGAACTAGCGGGTCGAACAGATACGCAGTATTTT
j_gene: TRBJ2-3
d_gene: TRBD2
abundance: .
len: 16
v_gene: TRBV5-1

CDR3aa: CSSSRNRAGEETQYF
CDR3nt: TGTTCCAGCAGCCGAAACAGGGCGGGAGAAGAGACCCAGTACTTC
j_gene: TRBJ2-5
d_gene: .
abundance: .
len: 15
v_gene: TRBV7-9

CDR3aa: CASSHGLAVMVDEQYF
CDR3nt: TGTGCCAGCAGCCACGGACTAGCGGTAATGGTGGACGAGCAGTACTTC
j_gene: TRBJ2-7
d_gene: TRBD2
abundance: .
len: 16
v_gene: TRBV7-9

CDR3aa: CASSSRLAGGEQYF
CDR3nt: TGTGCCAGCAGTTCTCGACTAGCGGGAGGCGAGCAGTACTTC
j_gene: TRBJ2-7
d_gene: TRBD2
abundance: .
len: 14
v_gene: TRBV27

CDR3aa: CASSGIITSSYNEQFF
CDR3nt: TGTGCCAGCAGTGGAATCATCACGAGCTCCTACAATGAGCAGTTCTTC
j_gene: TRBJ2-1
d_gene: .
abundance: .
len: 16
v_gene: TRBV6-1

CDR3aa: CASSRGKRTEAFF
CDR3nt: TGTGCCAGCAGCAGGGGCAAGAGGACTGAAGCTTTCTTT
j_gene: TRBJ1-1
d_gene: .
abundance: few
len: 13
v_gene: TRBV21-1

CDR3aa: CASSELATLHF
CDR3nt: TGTGCCAGCAGTGAATTAGCAACCCTCCACTTT
j_gene: TRBJ1-6
d_gene: .
abundance: .
len: 11
v_gene: TRBV6-1

CDR3aa: CASSRNWGETEAFF
CDR3nt: TGTGCCAGCAGCAGGAACTGGGGAGAAACTGAAGCTTTCTTT
j_gene: TRBJ1-1
d_gene: .
abundance: .
len: 14
v_gene: TRBV5-6

CDR3aa: CASSTDREAYNEQFF
CDR3nt: TGTGCCAGTAGTACCGACAGGGAAGCCTACAATGAGCAGTTCTTC
j_gene: TRBJ2-1
d_gene: TRBD1
abundance: .
len: 15
v_gene: TRBV19

CDR3aa: CASSSLYEQYF
CDR3nt: TGTGCCAGCAGTTCGTTATACGAGCAGTACTTC
j_gene: TRBJ2-7
d_gene: .
abundance: .
len: 11
v_gene: TRBV6-5

CDR3aa: CASSVRPTKASTDTQYF
CDR3nt: TGTGCCAGCAGTGTCCGCCCCACCAAAGCTAGCACAGATACGCAGTATTTT
j_gene: TRBJ2-3
d_gene: .
abundance: .
len: 17
v_gene: TRBV6-1

CDR3aa: CASSLSRGGRVIDTQYF
CDR3nt: TGCGCCAGCAGCTTATCACGGGGGGGCCGGGTTATAGATACGCAGTATTTT
j_gene: TRBJ2-3
d_gene: TRBD2
abundance: .
len: 17
v_gene: TRBV5-1

CDR3aa: CASSLGGSDVYTF
CDR3nt: TGCGCCAGCAGCCTGGGAGGGTCGGATGTCTACACCTTC
j_gene: TRBJ1-2
d_gene: .
abundance: .
len: 13
v_gene: TRBV5-1

CDR3aa: CASSAGLAGAYNEQFF
CDR3nt: TGTGCCAGCAGTGCGGGACTAGCGGGAGCCTACAATGAGCAGTTCTTC
j_gene: TRBJ2-1
d_gene: TRBD2
abundance: .
len: 16
v_gene: TRBV2

CDR3aa: CASSPNNAGELFF
CDR3nt: TGTGCCAGCAGCCCAAACAACGCCGGGGAGCTGTTTTTT
j_gene: TRBJ2-2
d_gene: .
abundance: .
len: 13
v_gene: TRBV7-3

CDR3aa: CASSDEGLAGGGETQYF
CDR3nt: TGTGCCAGCAGTGACGAGGGACTAGCGGGGGGCGGGGAGACCCAGTACTTC
j_gene: TRBJ2-5
d_gene: TRBD2
abundance: .
len: 17
v_gene: TRBV2

CDR3aa: CASSLYSYEQYF
CDR3nt: TGTGCCAGCAGCTTGTATTCCTACGAGCAGTACTTC
j_gene: TRBJ2-7
d_gene: .
abundance: .
len: 12
v_gene: TRBV5-8

CDR3aa: CASSLSRNQETQYF
CDR3nt: TGTGCCAGCAGTTTATCGAGGAACCAAGAGACCCAGTACTTC
j_gene: TRBJ2-5
d_gene: .
abundance: .
len: 14
v_gene: TRBV27

CDR3aa: CASSMGQASYEQYF
CDR3nt: TGTGCCAGTAGTATGGGACAGGCCTCCTACGAGCAGTACTTC
j_gene: TRBJ2-7
d_gene: TRBD1
abundance: .
len: 14
v_gene: TRBV19

CDR3aa: CASSLVGGTSVIRNEQFF
CDR3nt: TGTGCCAGCAGCTTAGTAGGGGGGACTAGTGTAATTCGCAATGAGCAGTTCTTC
j_gene: TRBJ2-1
d_gene: TRBD2
abundance: .
len: 18
v_gene: TRBV11-2

CDR3aa: CASSLTTGGAYEQYF
CDR3nt: TGTGCCAGCAGCCTTACTACGGGGGGGGCTTACGAGCAGTACTTC
j_gene: TRBJ2-7
d_gene: TRBD2
abundance: .
len: 15
v_gene: TRBV2

CDR3aa: CASSGDRAKNIQYF
CDR3nt: TGTGCCAGCAGCGGGGACAGAGCCAAAAACATTCAGTACTTC
j_gene: TRBJ2-4
d_gene: TRBD1
abundance: .
len: 14
v_gene: TRBV6-5

CDR3aa: CASKRISYEQYF
CDR3nt: TGTGCCAGCAAGCGGATCTCCTACGAGCAGTACTTC
j_gene: TRBJ2-7
d_gene: .
abundance: few
len: 12
v_gene: TRBV2

CDR3aa: CASTFLTGGTYEQYF
CDR3nt: TGTGCCAGCACCTTCCTTACGGGAGGAACCTACGAGCAGTACTTC
j_gene: TRBJ2-7
d_gene: TRBD2
abundance: .
len: 15
v_gene: TRBV11-2

CDR3aa: CASSGMTYEQYF
CDR3nt: TGTGCCAGCAGCGGTATGACCTACGAGCAGTACTTC
j_gene: TRBJ2-7
d_gene: .
abundance: .
len: 12
v_gene: TRBV2

CDR3aa: CSTGDSAEAFF
CDR3nt: TGCAGCACAGGGGATTCGGCTGAAGCTTTCTTT
j_gene: TRBJ1-1
d_gene: TRBD1
abundance: .
len: 11
v_gene: TRBV20-1

CDR3aa: CASSPIAGGSYNEQFF
CDR3nt: TGTGCCAGCAGCCCTATAGCGGGAGGGTCCTACAATGAGCAGTTCTTC
j_gene: TRBJ2-1
d_gene: TRBD2
abundance: .
len: 16
v_gene: TRBV5-4

CDR3aa: CASSSRTGTGNTDTQYF
CDR3nt: TGTGCCAGCAGCTCCCGGACCGGGACAGGGAATACAGATACGCAGTATTTT
j_gene: TRBJ2-3
d_gene: TRBD1
abundance: .
len: 17
v_gene: TRBV13

CDR3aa: CASSIGAGSDLGWNTEAFF
CDR3nt: TGTGCCAGTAGTATTGGAGCGGGAAGTGATCTAGGCTGGAACACTGAAGCTTTCTTT
j_gene: TRBJ1-1
d_gene: .
abundance: .
len: 19
v_gene: TRBV19

CDR3aa: CASSQSRGNQPQHF
CDR3nt: TGTGCCAGCAGTCAGAGCCGGGGAAACCAGCCCCAGCATTTT
j_gene: TRBJ1-5
d_gene: .
abundance: .
len: 14
v_gene: TRBV6-5

CDR3aa: CASSLALAGETQYF
CDR3nt: TGCGCCAGCAGCTTAGCACTAGCGGGGGAGACCCAGTACTTC
j_gene: TRBJ2-5
d_gene: TRBD2
abundance: .
len: 14
v_gene: TRBV5-1

CDR3aa: CASSRNRGPETQYF
CDR3nt: TGTGCCAGCAGCCGAAACAGGGGCCCAGAGACCCAGTACTTC
j_gene: TRBJ2-5
d_gene: TRBD1
abundance: .
len: 14
v_gene: TRBV7-2

CDR3aa: CASRLSYYEQYF
CDR3nt: TGTGCCAGCCGACTCTCCTACTACGAGCAGTACTTC
j_gene: TRBJ2-7
d_gene: .
abundance: .
len: 12
v_gene: TRBV6-1

CDR3aa: CASSLDWSSYNEQFF
CDR3nt: TGTGCCAGCAGCTTGGACTGGAGCTCCTACAATGAGCAGTTCTTC
j_gene: TRBJ2-1
d_gene: .
abundance: .
len: 15
v_gene: TRBV5-4

CDR3aa: CASSLENPGGLSTDTQYF
CDR3nt: TGCGCCAGCAGCTTGGAAAACCCAGGGGGCCTTAGCACAGATACGCAGTATTTT
j_gene: TRBJ2-3
d_gene: TRBD1
abundance: .
len: 18
v_gene: TRBV5-1

CDR3aa: CAIPVRDTYNQLQHF
CDR3nt: TGTGCCATTCCAGTCAGGGACACCTACAATCAGCTCCAGCATTTT
j_gene: TRBJ1-5
d_gene: .
abundance: .
len: 15
v_gene: TRBV19

CDR3aa: CASSLAGRGNTEAFF
CDR3nt: TGTGCCAGCAGCTTAGCGGGTAGGGGGAACACTGAAGCTTTCTTT
j_gene: TRBJ1-1
d_gene: .
abundance: few
len: 15
v_gene: TRBV7-8

CDR3aa: CASSTNRGMGNQPQHF
CDR3nt: TGTGCCAGTAGTACCAACAGGGGGATGGGCAATCAGCCCCAGCATTTT
j_gene: TRBJ1-5
d_gene: TRBD1
abundance: .
len: 16
v_gene: TRBV19

CDR3aa: CASSHHQGGTYEQYF
CDR3nt: TGTGCCAGCAGCCACCACCAGGGAGGAACCTACGAGCAGTACTTC
j_gene: TRBJ2-7
d_gene: .
abundance: .
len: 15
v_gene: TRBV7-9

CDR3aa: CAWSASQDTEAFF
CDR3nt: TGTGCCTGGAGTGCGAGCCAGGACACTGAAGCTTTCTTT
j_gene: TRBJ1-1
d_gene: .
abundance: .
len: 13
v_gene: TRBV30

CDR3aa: CASSLVGQGIYEQYF
CDR3nt: TGTGCCAGCAGCTTGGTAGGGCAGGGGATTTACGAGCAGTACTTC
j_gene: TRBJ2-7
d_gene: .
abundance: .
len: 15
v_gene: TRBV5-8

CDR3aa: CSVVGQGLTEAFF
CDR3nt: TGCAGCGTAGTCGGACAGGGTTTAACTGAAGCTTTCTTT
j_gene: TRBJ1-1
d_gene: TRBD1
abundance: .
len: 13
v_gene: TRBV29-1

CDR3aa: CASRIRSTDTQYF
CDR3nt: TGTGCCAGCAGGATCCGGAGCACAGATACGCAGTATTTT
j_gene: TRBJ2-3
d_gene: .
abundance: .
len: 13
v_gene: TRBV2

CDR3aa: CASSERGPWEQYF
CDR3nt: TGTGCCAGCAGTGAAAGGGGCCCGTGGGAGCAGTACTTC
j_gene: TRBJ2-7
d_gene: .
abundance: .
len: 13
v_gene: TRBV6-1

CDR3aa: CASSPLLAGVGNEQFF
CDR3nt: TGTGCCAGCTCACCACTTTTAGCGGGAGTCGGCAATGAGCAGTTCTTC
j_gene: TRBJ2-1
d_gene: TRBD2
abundance: .
len: 16
v_gene: TRBV18

CDR3aa: CASSPRTSGNTGELFF
CDR3nt: TGTGCCAGCAGTCCGAGGACTAGCGGGAACACCGGGGAGCTGTTTTTT
j_gene: TRBJ2-2
d_gene: TRBD2
abundance: .
len: 16
v_gene: TRBV2

CDR3aa: CASCSDAQVRIYEQYF
CDR3nt: TGTGCCAGCTGCAGCGATGCACAGGTCCGGATCTACGAGCAGTACTTC
j_gene: TRBJ2-7
d_gene: .
abundance: .
len: 16
v_gene: TRBV7-2

CDR3aa: CASSIRDRIGWPQHF
CDR3nt: TGTGCCAGTAGTATTAGGGACAGGATAGGATGGCCCCAGCATTTT
j_gene: TRBJ1-5
d_gene: TRBD1
abundance: .
len: 15
v_gene: TRBV19

CDR3aa: CATSETSGGKQYF
CDR3nt: TGTGCCACCTCGGAGACTAGCGGGGGAAAGCAGTACTTC
j_gene: TRBJ2-7
d_gene: TRBD2
abundance: .
len: 13
v_gene: TRBV7-9

CDR3aa: CASSSSGGAGSYNEQFF
CDR3nt: TGTGCCAGCAGCTCTAGCGGGGGGGCCGGGTCCTACAATGAGCAGTTCTTC
j_gene: TRBJ2-1
d_gene: TRBD2
abundance: once
len: 17
v_gene: TRBV7-9

CDR3aa: CASSLTSGDHYEQYF
CDR3nt: TGTGCCAGCAGCTTGACTAGCGGGGATCACTACGAGCAGTACTTC
j_gene: TRBJ2-7
d_gene: TRBD2
abundance: .
len: 15
v_gene: TRBV11-2

CDR3aa: CATSRGPSGSYNEQFF
CDR3nt: TGTGCCACCAGCAGAGGGCCTAGCGGATCATACAATGAGCAGTTCTTC
j_gene: TRBJ2-1
d_gene: TRBD2
abundance: .
len: 16
v_gene: TRBV15

CDR3aa: CASSSRDKGEQFF
CDR3nt: TGTGCCAGCAGCTCCCGGGACAAAGGGGAGCAGTTCTTC
j_gene: TRBJ2-1
d_gene: .
abundance: .
len: 13
v_gene: TRBV11-3

CDR3aa: CASSVDDFSNTGELFF
CDR3nt: TGTGCCAGCAGCGTAGACGACTTCTCGAACACCGGGGAGCTGTTTTTT
j_gene: TRBJ2-2
d_gene: .
abundance: .
len: 16
v_gene: TRBV9

CDR3aa: CASSFRGRKTQYF
CDR3nt: TGTGCCAGCAGTTTCAGGGGGAGAAAGACCCAGTACTTC
j_gene: TRBJ2-5
d_gene: TRBD1
abundance: .
len: 13
v_gene: TRBV28